Sequencing of this T cell receptor beta chain was carried out in a study of T cells in Graves' hyperthyroidism and ophthalmopathy. Ten or more counts support this clonotype. A lack of ophthalmopathy progression within 18 months defined stable Graves' hyperthyroidism. RNA transcripts yielded amplified TCR beta CDR3 regions. RT-PCR in the first round (using the HTBI primer set) targeted the TCR CDR3. Using its own MiXCR run on the multiplex PCR reads, TCRdb lists one record per CDR3 protein. The sample includes about 200,000 distinct CDR3 sequences, about 18% of them seen just once. The germline gives CDR1 MNHNY, CDR2 SVGAGI (reference sequence). V was pared by 0 bases and J by 4 bases, with 7 bases between. The CDR3 is made up of 14 amino acids.

The receptor was isolated from a man in his forties or fifties with Graves' hyperthyroidism. Sample: blood. This rearrangement joins TRBV6-6 to TRBJ1-5, with D uncertain. CDR3 in amino acids: CASSYSLRNQPQHF. The DNA for the CDR3 is TGTGCCAGCAGTTACTCGTTGAGAAATCAGCCCCAGCATTTT.